Following are 2 T cell receptor beta chains from one sample sequenced in a study of T cell repertoires in cytomegalovirus infection. TCRdb re-analysed the reads in MiXCR, keeping a single row per CDR3 protein. The sample carries about half a million distinct CDR3 sequences, approximately 46% recorded once. Their antigen targets remain unknown. Specimen: cultured PBMCs, collected from culture after CMV antigen stimulation. The receptors stem from a human donor in good health (CMV status not recorded). Some clones in this sample may be carry-over from other donors' samples.

In DNA, the CDR3 is TGTGCCAGCAACCAACGAATGGCTAGCGATAGCTCCTACAATGAGCAGTTCTTC. Its translation is CASNQRMASDSSYNEQFF. The chain is built from TRBV6-1 and TRBJ2-1, with D perhaps TRBD2 (6 bases). The CDR3 totals 18 residues. The V and J ends lost 7 bases and 0 bases respectively, with 22 bases between them. Germline V CDR1 and CDR2: MNHNS, SASEGT.

This clonotype was seen more than once but under ten times. The chain is built from TRBV6-2 or TRBV6-3 and TRBJ1-2; the D is unclear. This CDR3 has 14 amino acids. Germline V CDR1 and CDR2: MNHEY, SVGEGT. Trimming removed 5 bases at V and 5 bases at J, with 15 bases between. The CDR3 sequence is CASSHRSVSYGYTF. In DNA, the CDR3 is TGTGCCAGCAGTCACCGGTCCGTGTCATATGGCTACACCTTC.